Listed below are T cell receptor beta chains from one sample, sequenced in a study of T cell responses to AZD1222 COVID-19 vaccine. Profiled with immunoSEQ multiplex PCR; TCRdb holds only in-frame clones, not every one. The sample records under 200,000 clones, over 85% being singletons. The sequences come from peripheral blood, collected 28 days after the second dose of the MenACWY control vaccine. All receptors come from an adult who received the MenACWY meningococcal vaccine as a control. Each CDR3 is given without its conserved first and last residue. Fields, in order: D gene, clone size, V gene, CDR3 protein. The D gene is left open where the match is weak. Size tells how often a clone was seen (once, few, many) or the class of an expanded clone, and some rows leave it out.

-	-	TRBV30	AWSVTGEGTDTQY
TRBD2	-	TRBV19	ASSIQTSGSLETQY
TRBD1	-	TRBV5-1	ASSEGQPGNQPQH
-	-	TRBV7-3	ASSLAVYTGELF
TRBD1	-	TRBV14	ASSLRVTGGNEQF
-	-	TRBV2	ASSEGGTRYT
-	once	TRBV30	AWGGQGNSPQH
-	-	TRBV5-1	ASRDTGSSGNTIY
TRBD1	-	TRBV9	ASSTRDRAYEQY
-	-	TRBV2	ATHRDLDSPLH
-	-	TRBV9	ASSVVGNNEQF
TRBD1	-	TRBV4-3	ASSQARQGTVAYEQY
-	-	TRBV7-3	ASSPKGVPSSYNEQF